Described below is a single T cell receptor beta chain sequence and its context. Its target is unknown. Generated by immunoSEQ multiplex PCR, the TCRdb table keeps only in-frame clones and is missing some. This table holds approximately 300,000 clones, about 80% found once. The data originate from a study of cytotoxic CD8 clonotypes in ibrutinib-treated CLL. Study findings and constraints: Sampling schedules were unmatched across sustained-remission and progressing patients. Circulating CD8+ T-cell counts were tracked by baseline clonality, which exceeded that of age-matched healthy donors. Under treatment, the uncommon public clonotypes either contracted or remained stable.

V lost 2 bases and J 1 base, leaving 15 bases between the germline ends. The CDR3 is made up of 16 amino acids. The germline CDR1 and CDR2 sequences are MGHRA and YSYEKL. Source: PBMCs, taken before ibrutinib treatment. This rearrangement joins TRBV4-1 to TRBJ2-7; D is possibly TRBD2 (6 bases). The sequence derives from a human donor with chronic lymphocytic leukemia. CDR3 DNA sequence: TGCGCCAGCAGCCAACGGGACTTGGGGGTGTCCTACGAGCAGTACTTC. Amino acids: CASSQRDLGVSYEQYF.